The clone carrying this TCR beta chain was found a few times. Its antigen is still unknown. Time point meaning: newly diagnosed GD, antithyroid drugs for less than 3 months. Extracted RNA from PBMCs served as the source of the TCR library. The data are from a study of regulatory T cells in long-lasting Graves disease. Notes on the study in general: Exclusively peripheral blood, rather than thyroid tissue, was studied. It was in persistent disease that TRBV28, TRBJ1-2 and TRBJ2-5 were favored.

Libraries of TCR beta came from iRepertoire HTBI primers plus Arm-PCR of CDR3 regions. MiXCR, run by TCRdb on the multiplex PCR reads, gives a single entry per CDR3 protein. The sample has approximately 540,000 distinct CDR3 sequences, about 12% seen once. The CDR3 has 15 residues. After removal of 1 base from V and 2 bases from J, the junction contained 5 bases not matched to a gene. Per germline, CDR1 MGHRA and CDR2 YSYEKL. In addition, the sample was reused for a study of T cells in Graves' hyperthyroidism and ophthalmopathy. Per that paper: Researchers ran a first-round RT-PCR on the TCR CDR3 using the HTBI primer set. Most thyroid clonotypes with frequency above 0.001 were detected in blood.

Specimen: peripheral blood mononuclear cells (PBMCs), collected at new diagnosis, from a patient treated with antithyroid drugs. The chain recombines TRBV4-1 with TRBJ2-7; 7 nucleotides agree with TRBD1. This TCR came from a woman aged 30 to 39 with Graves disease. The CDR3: CASSQVRQGTYEQYF. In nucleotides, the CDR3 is TGCGCCAGCAGCCAAGTGAGACAGGGTACCTACGAGCAGTACTTC.